The subject of this entry is one TCR beta chain. PCR was performed using 60 Vbeta and 13 Jbeta primers. Clones were read by immunoSEQ multiplex PCR, and TCRdb kept only the in-frame ones, dropping some. The data hold 100,000 to 150,000 clones, with over 65% observed a single time. The CDR3 covers 15 residues. In germline, CDR1 is ENHRY, CDR2 SYGVKD. V trimming: 7 bases; J trimming: 2 bases; junction bases outside the gene matches: 5. The data were obtained in a study of cytomegalovirus exposure and HLA in healthy donors. Nominal health characterized the donors when sampled, though unrecorded immune exposures were likely.

V is TRBV10-3 and J is TRBJ2-3; 11 nucleotides align to TRBD2. Sequenced input: PBMCs. The origin of this receptor is a man in his late teens or twenties in good health and CMV-seropositive. CDR3 nucleotide sequence: TGTGCCATCAATCGACTAGCGGGGACCACAGATACGCAGTATTTT. Amino acids: CAINRLAGTTDTQYF.